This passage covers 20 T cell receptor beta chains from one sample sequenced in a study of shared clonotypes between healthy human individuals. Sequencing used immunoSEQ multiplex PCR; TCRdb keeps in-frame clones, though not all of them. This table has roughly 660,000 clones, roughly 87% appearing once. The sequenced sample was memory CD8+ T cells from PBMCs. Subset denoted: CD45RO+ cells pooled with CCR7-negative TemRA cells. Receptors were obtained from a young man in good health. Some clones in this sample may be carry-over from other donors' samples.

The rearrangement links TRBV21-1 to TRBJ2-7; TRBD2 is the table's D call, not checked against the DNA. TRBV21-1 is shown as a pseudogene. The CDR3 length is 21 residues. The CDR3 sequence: CASSKEQVLTSGREFAYEQYF. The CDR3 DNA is TGTGCCAGCAGCAAAGAGCAGGTCCTGACTAGCGGGAGGGAGTTTGCCTACGAGCAGTACTTC.

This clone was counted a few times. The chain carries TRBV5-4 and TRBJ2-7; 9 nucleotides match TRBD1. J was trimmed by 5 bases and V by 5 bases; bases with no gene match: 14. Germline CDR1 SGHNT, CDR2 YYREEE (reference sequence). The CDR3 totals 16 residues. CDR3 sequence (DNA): TGTGCCAGCAGTAGTTTTAGGGGACAGGGTTTCCACGAGCAGTACTTC. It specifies CASSSFRGQGFHEQYF.

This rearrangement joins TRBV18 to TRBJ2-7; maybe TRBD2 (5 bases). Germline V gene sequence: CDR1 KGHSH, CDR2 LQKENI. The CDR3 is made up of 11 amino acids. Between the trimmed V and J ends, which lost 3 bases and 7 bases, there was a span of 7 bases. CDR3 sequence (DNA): TGTGCCAGCTCACCTTCGGGGGAGCAGTACTTC. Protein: CASSPSGEQYF.

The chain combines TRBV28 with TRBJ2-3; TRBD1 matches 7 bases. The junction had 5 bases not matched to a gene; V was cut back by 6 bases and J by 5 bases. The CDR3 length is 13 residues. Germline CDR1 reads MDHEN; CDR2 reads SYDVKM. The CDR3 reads CASSPYRGDTQYF. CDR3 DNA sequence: TGTGCCAGCAGCCCCTACAGGGGAGATACGCAGTATTTT.

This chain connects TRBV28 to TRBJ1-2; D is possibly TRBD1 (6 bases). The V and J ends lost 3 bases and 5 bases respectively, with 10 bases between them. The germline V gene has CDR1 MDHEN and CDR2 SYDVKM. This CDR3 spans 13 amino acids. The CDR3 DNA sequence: TGTGCCAGCAGTTTTTTCACAGGGTATGGCTACACCTTC. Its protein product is CASSFFTGYGYTF.

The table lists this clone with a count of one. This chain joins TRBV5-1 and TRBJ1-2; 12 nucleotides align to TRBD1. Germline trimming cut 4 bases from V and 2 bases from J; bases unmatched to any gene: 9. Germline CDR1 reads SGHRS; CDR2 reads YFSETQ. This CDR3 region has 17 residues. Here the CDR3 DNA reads TGCGCCAGCAGCCCCACCGGGACAGGGGGCTCCAACTATGGCTACACCTTC. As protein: CASSPTGTGGSNYGYTF.

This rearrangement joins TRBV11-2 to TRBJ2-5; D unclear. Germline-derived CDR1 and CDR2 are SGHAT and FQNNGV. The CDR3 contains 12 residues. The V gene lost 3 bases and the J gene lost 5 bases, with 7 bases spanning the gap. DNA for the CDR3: TGTGCCAGCAGCTTGGTTCCGGAGACCCAGTACTTC. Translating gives CASSLVPETQYF.

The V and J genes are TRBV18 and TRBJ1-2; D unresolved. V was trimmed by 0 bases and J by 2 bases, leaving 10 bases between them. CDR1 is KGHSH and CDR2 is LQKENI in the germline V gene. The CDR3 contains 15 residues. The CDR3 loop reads CASSPPKDPNYGYTF. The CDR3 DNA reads TGTGCCAGCTCACCACCGAAGGACCCAAACTATGGCTACACCTTC. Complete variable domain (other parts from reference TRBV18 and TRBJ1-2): NAGVMQNPRHLVRRRGQEARLRCSPMKGHSHVYWYRQLPEEGLKFMVYLQKENIIDESGMPKERFSAEFPKEGPSILRIQQVVRGDSAAYFCASSPPKDPNYGYTFGSGTRLTVV.

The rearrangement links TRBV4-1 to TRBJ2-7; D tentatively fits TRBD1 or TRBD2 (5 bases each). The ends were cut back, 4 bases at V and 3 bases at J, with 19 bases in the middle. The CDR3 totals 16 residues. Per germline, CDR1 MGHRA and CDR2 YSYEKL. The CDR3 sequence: CASSLLGGINYYEQYF. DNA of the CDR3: TGCGCCAGCAGCCTCCTTGGGGGAATAAACTACTACGAGCAGTACTTC.

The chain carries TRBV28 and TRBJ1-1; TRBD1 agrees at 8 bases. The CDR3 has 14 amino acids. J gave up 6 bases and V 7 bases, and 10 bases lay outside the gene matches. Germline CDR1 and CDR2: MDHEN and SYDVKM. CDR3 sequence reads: CASTEQGGGPEAFF. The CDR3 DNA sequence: TGTGCCAGCACCGAACAGGGGGGCGGCCCTGAAGCTTTCTTT. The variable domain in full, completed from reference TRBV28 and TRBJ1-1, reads DVKVTQSSRYLVKRTGEKVFLECVQDMDHENMFWYRQDPGLGLRLIYFSYDVKMKEKGDIPEGYSVSREKKERFSLILESASTNQTSMYLCASTEQGGGPEAFFGQGTRLTVV.

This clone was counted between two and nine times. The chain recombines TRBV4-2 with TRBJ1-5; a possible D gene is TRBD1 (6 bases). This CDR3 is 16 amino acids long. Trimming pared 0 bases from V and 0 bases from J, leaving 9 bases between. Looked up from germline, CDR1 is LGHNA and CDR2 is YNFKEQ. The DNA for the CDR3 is TGTGCCAGCAGCCAAGAGGAGGGGGATAGCAATCAGCCCCAGCATTTT. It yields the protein CASSQEEGDSNQPQHF.

CDR3 DNA sequence: TGTGCCAGCAGCCGTTGGGGGAGACAGGGCCCTAATGAAAAACTGTTTTTT. This gives the protein CASSRWGRQGPNEKLFF. This chain links TRBV7-2 with TRBJ1-4; TRBD1 agrees at 7 bases. The junction had 12 bases not matched to a gene; V was cut back by 5 bases and J by 3 bases. Germline V gives CDR1 SGHTA, CDR2 FQGNSA. This CDR3 has 17 amino acids.

For the CDR3, the DNA is TGTGCCAGCAGCTTAGCGCGTGGTTGGACGAACGAGCAGTACTTC. Its protein product is CASSLARGWTNEQYF. The chain uses TRBV11-1 and TRBJ2-7; D remains ambiguous. Germline values: CDR1 SGHAT, CDR2 FQDESV (reference sequence). The CDR3 runs 15 residues. Trimming took off 0 bases at V and 5 bases at J, with 14 bases between the two ends.

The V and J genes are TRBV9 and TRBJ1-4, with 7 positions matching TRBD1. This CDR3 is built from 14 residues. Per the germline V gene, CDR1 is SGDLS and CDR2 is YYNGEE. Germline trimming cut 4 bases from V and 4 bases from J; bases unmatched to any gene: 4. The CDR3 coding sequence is TGTGCCAGCAGCAGACAGGGCGGTAATGAAAAACTGTTTTTT. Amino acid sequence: CASSRQGGNEKLFF.

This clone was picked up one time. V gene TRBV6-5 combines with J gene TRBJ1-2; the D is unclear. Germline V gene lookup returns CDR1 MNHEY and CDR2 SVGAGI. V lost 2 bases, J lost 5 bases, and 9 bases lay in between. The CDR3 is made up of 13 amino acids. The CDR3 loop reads CASSYERGYGYTF. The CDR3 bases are TGTGCCAGCAGTTACGAGAGAGGGTATGGCTACACCTTC.

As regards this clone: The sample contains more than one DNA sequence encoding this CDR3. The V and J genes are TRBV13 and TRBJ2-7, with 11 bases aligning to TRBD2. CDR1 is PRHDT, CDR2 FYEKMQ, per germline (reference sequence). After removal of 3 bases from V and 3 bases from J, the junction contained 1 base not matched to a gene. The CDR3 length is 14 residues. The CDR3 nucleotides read TGTGCCAGCAGCTTGGGGACTAGCGGCTACGAGCAGTACTTC. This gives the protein CASSLGTSGYEQYF.

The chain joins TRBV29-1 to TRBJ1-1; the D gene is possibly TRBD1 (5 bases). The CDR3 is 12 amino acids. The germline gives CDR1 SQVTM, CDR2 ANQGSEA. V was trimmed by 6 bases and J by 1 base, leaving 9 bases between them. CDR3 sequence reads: CSVDSSNTEAFF. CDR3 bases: TGCAGCGTCGACAGCTCGAACACTGAAGCTTTCTTT.

This CDR3 reads CASSVRVVSDEQFF. For the CDR3, the DNA is TGTGCCAGCAGCGTTAGGGTGGTATCGGATGAGCAGTTCTTC. V and J are TRBV9 and TRBJ2-1; D is ambiguous. The germline V gene encodes CDR1 SGDLS and CDR2 YYNGEE. The CDR3 runs 14 residues. V lost 2 bases and J 8 bases, leaving 14 bases between the germline ends.

The CDR3 sequence: CASSMGLAGEWYEQYF. CDR3 in DNA: TGTGCCAGTTCCATGGGACTAGCGGGGGAGTGGTACGAGCAGTACTTC. The chain employs TRBV19 and TRBJ2-7, with 14 bases aligning to TRBD2. CDR1 is LNHDA and CDR2 is SQIVND in the germline V gene (reference sequence). The length of the CDR3 is 16 residues. The junction had 10 bases not matched to a gene; V was cut back by 8 bases and J by 4 bases.

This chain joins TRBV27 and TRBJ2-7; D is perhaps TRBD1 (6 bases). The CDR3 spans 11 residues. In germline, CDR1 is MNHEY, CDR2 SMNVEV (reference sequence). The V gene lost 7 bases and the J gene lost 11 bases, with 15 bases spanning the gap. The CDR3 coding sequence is TGTGCCAGCACCGAAAGAGCAGGGGAGTACTTC. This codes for CASTERAGEYF.